Listed here are 18 T cell receptor beta chains from one sample, sequenced in a study of control samples from healthy donors and cancer patients. Assay used: immunoSEQ multiplex PCR; TCRdb lists only in-frame clones, some missing. The table has about 77,000 clones, 85% to 95% seen once. Material for sequencing was blood. These receptors came from a woman in her sixties or seventies in good health.

The chain recombines TRBV11-2 with TRBJ1-2; TRBD1 is a possible D gene (5 bases). Between the trimmed V and J ends, which lost 5 bases and 4 bases, there was a span of 17 bases. There are 15 residues in the CDR3. In germline, CDR1 is SGHAT, CDR2 FQNNGV. The CDR3, as DNA: TGTGCCAGCAGCCCCCTCTCGGGGGTTTCCTATGGCTACACCTTC. Translating it yields CASSPLSGVSYGYTF.

The chain employs TRBV19 and TRBJ1-5; possible D gene TRBD1, 5 bases. V lost 2 bases and J lost 1, with 18 bases in between. Per the germline V gene, CDR1 is LNHDA and CDR2 is SQIVND (reference sequence). CDR3 length: 18 residues. This CDR3 reads CASSISSDGGASNQPQHF. CDR3 in DNA: TGTGCCAGTAGTATATCCTCCGACGGTGGGGCGAGCAATCAGCCCCAGCATTTT.

J is TRBJ2-2 and V is TRBV5-4; D remains ambiguous. CDR1 and CDR2 from the germline V gene are SGHNT and YYREEE (reference sequence). The CDR3 is 12 residues long. The germline V and J ends were trimmed by 3 bases and 6 bases, with 6 bases remaining between them. CDR3 sequence (DNA): TGTGCCAGCAGCTGGGATTCCGGGGAGCTGTTTTTT. It specifies CASSWDSGELFF.

The chain recombines TRBV28 with TRBJ1-5; 10 bases align to TRBD1. CDR3 length equals 16 residues. In germline, CDR1 is MDHEN, CDR2 SYDVKM. V trimming: 5 bases; J trimming: 5 bases; junction bases outside the gene matches: 9. The CDR3 nucleotides are TGTGCCAGCAGTCGAGTAGGGACAGGGGTTTATCAGCCCCAGCATTTT. Residues: CASSRVGTGVYQPQHF.

The chain joins TRBV27 to TRBJ2-3, with D unresolved. V lost 3 bases, J lost 2 bases, and 9 bases lay in between. Germline assignment: CDR1 MNHEY and CDR2 SMNVEV (reference sequence). The CDR3 runs 14 residues. The CDR3 DNA reads as TGTGCCAGCAGTTTCTCTCCTATCACAGATACGCAGTATTTT. Translating gives CASSFSPITDTQYF.

The chain uses TRBV2 and TRBJ2-1, with D hard to call. Germline CDR1 is SNHLY and CDR2 is FYNNEI. The CDR3 is made up of 14 amino acids. V shed 6 bases and J shed 1 base, with 10 bases lying between them. The CDR3 DNA is TGTGCCAGCAGCGCTACCGGGTCCTACAATGAGCAGTTCTTC. It translates to CASSATGSYNEQFF.

V gene TRBV18 combines with J gene TRBJ1-2, with 7 bases lining up with TRBD1. V lost 5 bases and J lost 4; bases outside the gene matches: 7. Germline V gene sequence: CDR1 KGHSH, CDR2 LQKENI. CDR3 size: 14 residues. In nucleotides, the CDR3 is TGTGCCAGCTCAGATGACAGGGAATCCTATGGCTACACCTTC. Residues: CASSDDRESYGYTF. Filled out from reference TRBV18 and TRBJ1-2, the complete variable domain reads NAGVMQNPRHLVRRRGQEARLRCSPMKGHSHVYWYRQLPEEGLKFMVYLQKENIIDESGMPKERFSAEFPKEGPSILRIQQVVRGDSAAYFCASSDDRESYGYTFGSGTRLTVV.

The V gene is TRBV28, the J gene TRBJ1-1; 8 bases are a match to TRBD1. The CDR3 is 14 amino acids. Trimming took 4 bases from V and 2 from J; bases not matched to a gene: 3. The germline gives CDR1 MDHEN, CDR2 SYDVKM. The CDR3 DNA follows: TGTGCCAGCAGTTCGACAGGGGATAACACTGAAGCTTTCTTT. It is translated as CASSSTGDNTEAFF.

The chain employs TRBV30 and TRBJ2-2, with 7 positions matching TRBD1. The V and J ends lost 2 bases and 4 bases, in that order; junction bases with no gene match: 4. Germline V CDR1 and CDR2: GTSNPN, SVGIG (reference sequence). This CDR3 region has 14 residues. The CDR3: CAWSRQGGTGELFF. CDR3 bases: TGTGCCTGGAGTCGACAGGGCGGCACCGGGGAGCTGTTTTTT. Full variable domain (missing parts from reference TRBV30 and TRBJ2-2): SQTIHQWPATLVQPVGSPLSLECTVEGTSNPNLYWYRQAAGRGLQLLFYSVGIGQISSEVPQNLSASRPQDRQFILSSKKLLLSDSGFYLCAWSRQGGTGELFFGEGSRLTVL.

The chain uses TRBV28 and TRBJ1-5; 9 bases are a match to TRBD1. The CDR3 has 15 amino acids. The germline V gene encodes CDR1 MDHEN and CDR2 SYDVKM. The V and J ends lost 6 bases and 2 bases, in that order; junction bases with no gene match: 5. The CDR3 here is CASRLQGAGNQPQHF. Here the CDR3 DNA reads TGTGCCAGCAGACTACAGGGGGCAGGCAATCAGCCCCAGCATTTT.

The rearrangement uses TRBV6-4 and TRBJ2-7, with D unclear. V dropped 3 bases and J dropped 6 bases, with 9 bases sitting between them. There are 12 residues in the CDR3. Germline V lookup: CDR1 MRHNA, CDR2 SNTAGT. The CDR3 here is CASSEVGGEQYF. In DNA form, the CDR3 reads TGTGCCAGCAGTGAGGTTGGCGGCGAGCAGTACTTC.

This sequence joins TRBV4-2 and TRBJ2-2; D not certain. Germline CDR1 reads LGHNA; CDR2 reads YNFKEQ. Trimming cost V 0 bases and J 1 base, with 0 bases left between them. This CDR3 contains 13 residues. The CDR3 DNA is TGTGCCAGCAGCCAAGAGAACACCGGGGAGCTGTTTTTT. Protein sequence: CASSQENTGELFF.

This sequence joins TRBV6-6 and TRBJ2-6, with 7 bases that match TRBD1. Germline V gives CDR1 MNHNY, CDR2 SVGAGI (reference sequence). There are 15 residues in the CDR3. Trimming cost V 5 bases and J 2 bases; bases outside gene matches: 3. In DNA, the CDR3 is TGTGCCAGCAGTCTTGACAGGGCTGGGGCCAACGTCCTGACTTTC. It translates to CASSLDRAGANVLTF.

This chain links TRBV19 with TRBJ1-5; D ambiguous. V lost 6 bases to trimming and J lost 0 bases, with 9 bases between them. This CDR3 is built from 14 residues. Germline V gives CDR1 LNHDA, CDR2 SQIVND (reference sequence). CDR3: CASSLPLSNQPQHF. The CDR3 DNA is TGTGCCAGTAGCCTACCCCTTAGCAATCAGCCCCAGCATTTT.

In the case of this clone: A junction boundary mismatches the germline segment, possibly from a read error. The rearrangement uses TRBV27 and TRBJ1-5, with D uncertain. There are 14 residues in the CDR3. Germline V gene data show CDR1 as MNHEY and CDR2 as SMNVEV (reference sequence). As DNA, the CDR3 is TGTGCCAGCAGTCTATCCTCCTCCGGTCAGCCCCAGCATTTT. Residues: CASSLSSSGQPQHF.

The V call is TRBV27, the J call TRBJ1-1, with TRBD1 matching over 9 bases. Germline V lookup: CDR1 MNHEY, CDR2 SMNVEV (reference sequence). Trimming cost V 5 bases and J 4 bases; bases outside gene matches: 5. The CDR3 runs to 14 residues. This chain's CDR3 is CASSRQGGLTEAFF. In nucleotides, the CDR3 is TGTGCCAGCAGTCGACAGGGGGGACTCACTGAAGCTTTCTTT.

The chain is built from TRBV28 and TRBJ1-6; 9 bases line up with TRBD1. Losses at the gene ends were 5 bases for V and 7 bases for J; bases not matched to a gene: 6. Germline V gives CDR1 MDHEN, CDR2 SYDVKM. The CDR3 is made up of 15 amino acids. The CDR3 here is CASSRDRAWNSPLHF. The CDR3 DNA reads TGTGCCAGCAGTCGGGACAGGGCGTGGAATTCACCCCTCCACTTT. Complete variable domain (other parts from reference TRBV28 and TRBJ1-6): DVKVTQSSRYLVKRTGEKVFLECVQDMDHENMFWYRQDPGLGLRLIYFSYDVKMKEKGDIPEGYSVSREKKERFSLILESASTNQTSMYLCASSRDRAWNSPLHFGNGTRLTVT.

This clone showed up just once. The J gene is TRBJ1-1, the V gene TRBV6-5; D not certain. V was pared by 4 bases and J by 5 bases, with 14 bases between. The CDR3 is made up of 14 amino acids. Germline V gene sequence: CDR1 MNHEY, CDR2 SVGAGI. The CDR3 reads CASSSRTSRTEAFF. CDR3 DNA sequence: TGTGCCAGCAGTTCACGGACCTCGAGGACTGAAGCTTTCTTT.